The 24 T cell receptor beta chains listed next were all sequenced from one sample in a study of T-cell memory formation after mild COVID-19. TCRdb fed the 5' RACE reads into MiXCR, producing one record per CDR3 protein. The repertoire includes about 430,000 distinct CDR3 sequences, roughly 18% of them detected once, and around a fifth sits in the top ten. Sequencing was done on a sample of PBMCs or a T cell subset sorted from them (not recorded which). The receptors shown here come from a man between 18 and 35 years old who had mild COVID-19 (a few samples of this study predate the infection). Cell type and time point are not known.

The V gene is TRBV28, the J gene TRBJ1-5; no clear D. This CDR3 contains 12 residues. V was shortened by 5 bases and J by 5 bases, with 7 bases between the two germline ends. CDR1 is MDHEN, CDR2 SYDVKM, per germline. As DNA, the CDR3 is TGTGCCAGCAGTATCGTGGATCAGCCCCAGCATTTT. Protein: CASSIVDQPQHF.

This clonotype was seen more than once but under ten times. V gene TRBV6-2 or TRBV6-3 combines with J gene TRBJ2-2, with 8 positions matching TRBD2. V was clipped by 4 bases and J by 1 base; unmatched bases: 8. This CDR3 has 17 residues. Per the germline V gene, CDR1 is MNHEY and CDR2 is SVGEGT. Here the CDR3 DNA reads TGTGCCAGCAGTTGGGAGGTCGGGACTAGGAACACCGGGGAGCTGTTTTTT. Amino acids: CASSWEVGTRNTGELFF.

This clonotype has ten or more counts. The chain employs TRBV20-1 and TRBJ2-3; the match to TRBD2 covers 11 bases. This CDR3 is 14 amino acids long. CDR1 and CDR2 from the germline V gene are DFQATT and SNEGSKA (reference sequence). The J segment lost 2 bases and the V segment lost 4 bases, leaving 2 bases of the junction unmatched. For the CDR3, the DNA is TGCAGTGCTATTAGCGGGGGGGCCACAGATACGCAGTATTTT. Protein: CSAISGGATDTQYF.

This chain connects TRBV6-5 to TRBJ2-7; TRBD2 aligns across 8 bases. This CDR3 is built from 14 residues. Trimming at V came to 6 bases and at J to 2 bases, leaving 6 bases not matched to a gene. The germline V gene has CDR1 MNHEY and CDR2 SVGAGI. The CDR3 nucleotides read TGTGCCAGCAGGAACCTCGGGGGGGCCTACGAGCAGTACGTC. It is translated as CASRNLGGAYEQYV.

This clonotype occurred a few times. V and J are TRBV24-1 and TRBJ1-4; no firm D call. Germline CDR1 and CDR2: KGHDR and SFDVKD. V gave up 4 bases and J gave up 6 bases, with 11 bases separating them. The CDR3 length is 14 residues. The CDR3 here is CATSEPPTDEKLFF. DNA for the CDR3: TGTGCCACCAGTGAACCACCCACTGATGAAAAACTGTTTTTT.

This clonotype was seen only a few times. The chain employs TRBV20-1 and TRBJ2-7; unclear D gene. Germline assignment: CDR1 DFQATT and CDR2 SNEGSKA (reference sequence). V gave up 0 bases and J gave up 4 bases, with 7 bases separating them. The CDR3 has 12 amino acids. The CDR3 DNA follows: TGCAGTGCTAGAGATCCGAGGTACGAGCAGTACGTC. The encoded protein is CSARDPRYEQYV.

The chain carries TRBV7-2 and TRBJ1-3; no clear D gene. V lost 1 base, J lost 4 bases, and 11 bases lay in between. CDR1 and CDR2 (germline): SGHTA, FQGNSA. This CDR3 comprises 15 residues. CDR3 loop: CASSLDSLTGNTIYF. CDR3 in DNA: TGTGCCAGCAGCTTAGATAGCCTCACGGGAAACACCATATATTTT.

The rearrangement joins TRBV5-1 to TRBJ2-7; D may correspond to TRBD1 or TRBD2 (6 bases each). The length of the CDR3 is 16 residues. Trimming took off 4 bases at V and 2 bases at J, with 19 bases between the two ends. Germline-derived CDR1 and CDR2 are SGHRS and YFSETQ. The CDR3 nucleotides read TGCGCCAGCAGCCCCACGCCGTTGGAGGGGGCCTACGAGCAGTACGTC. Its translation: CASSPTPLEGAYEQYV.

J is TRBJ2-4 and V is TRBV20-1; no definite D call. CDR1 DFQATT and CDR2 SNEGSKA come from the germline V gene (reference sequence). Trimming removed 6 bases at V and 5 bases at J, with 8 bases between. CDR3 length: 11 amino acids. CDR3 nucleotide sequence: TGCAGTGCAACTCTCCAAAACATTCAGTACTTC. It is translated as CSATLQNIQYF.

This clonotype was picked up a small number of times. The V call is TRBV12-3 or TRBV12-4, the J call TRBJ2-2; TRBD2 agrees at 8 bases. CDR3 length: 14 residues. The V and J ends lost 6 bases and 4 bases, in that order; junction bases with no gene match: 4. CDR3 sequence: CASRALAVTGELFF. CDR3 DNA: TGTGCCAGCAGAGCACTAGCGGTCACCGGGGAGCTGTTTTTT.

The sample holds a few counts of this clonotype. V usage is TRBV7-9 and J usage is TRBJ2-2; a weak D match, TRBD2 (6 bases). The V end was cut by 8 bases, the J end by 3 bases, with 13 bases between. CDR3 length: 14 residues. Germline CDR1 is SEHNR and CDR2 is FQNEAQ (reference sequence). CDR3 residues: CASGRRGDTGELFF. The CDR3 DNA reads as TGTGCCAGCGGAAGGAGGGGTGACACCGGGGAGCTGTTTTTT.

CDR3 coding DNA: TGTGCCAGCAGCTCAGGGGACGGGCGGCCCCAGTACTTC. Its translation is CASSSGDGRPQYF. This chain joins TRBV7-2 and TRBJ2-5, with D perhaps matching TRBD1 (6 bases). CDR1 and CDR2 from the germline V gene are SGHTA and FQGNSA. CDR3 length equals 13 residues. Trimming pared 4 bases from V and 9 bases from J, leaving 15 bases between.

In DNA form, the CDR3 reads TGTGCCAGCAGCCAAGGGATGGGTTCACCCCTCCACTTT. It encodes CASSQGMGSPLHF. This chain uses TRBV11-2 with TRBJ1-6; the D is unclear. Germline V gives CDR1 SGHAT, CDR2 FQNNGV. Trimming shortened V by 5 bases and J by 9 bases, and 11 bases separated the two germline ends. The CDR3 covers 13 residues.

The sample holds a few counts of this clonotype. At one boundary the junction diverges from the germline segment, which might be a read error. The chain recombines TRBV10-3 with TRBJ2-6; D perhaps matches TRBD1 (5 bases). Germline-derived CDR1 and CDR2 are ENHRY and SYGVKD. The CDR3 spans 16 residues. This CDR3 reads CAISGTKGLGANVLNF. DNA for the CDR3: TGTGCCATCAGTGGTACGAAAGGGCTTGGGGCCAACGTCCTGAATTTC.

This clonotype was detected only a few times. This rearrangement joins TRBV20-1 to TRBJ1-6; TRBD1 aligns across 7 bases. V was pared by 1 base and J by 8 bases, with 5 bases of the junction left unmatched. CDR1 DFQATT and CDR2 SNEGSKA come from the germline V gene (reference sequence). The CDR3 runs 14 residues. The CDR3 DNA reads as TGCAGTGCTAGAGTACAGGGGTTGTATTCACCCCTCCACTTT. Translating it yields CSARVQGLYSPLHF.

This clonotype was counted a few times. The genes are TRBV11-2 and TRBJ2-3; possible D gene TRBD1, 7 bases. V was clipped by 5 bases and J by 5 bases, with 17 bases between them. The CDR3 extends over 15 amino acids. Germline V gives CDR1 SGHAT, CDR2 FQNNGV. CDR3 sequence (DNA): TGTGCCAGCAGCCCGGAGGGGGCGCCGGGAGATACGCAGTATTTT. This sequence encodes CASSPEGAPGDTQYF.

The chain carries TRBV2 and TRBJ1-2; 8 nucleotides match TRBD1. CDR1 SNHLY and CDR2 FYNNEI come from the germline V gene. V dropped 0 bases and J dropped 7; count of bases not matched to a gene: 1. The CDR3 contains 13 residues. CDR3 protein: CASSEADRGGYTF. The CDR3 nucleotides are TGTGCCAGCAGTGAAGCAGACAGGGGTGGCTACACCTTC.

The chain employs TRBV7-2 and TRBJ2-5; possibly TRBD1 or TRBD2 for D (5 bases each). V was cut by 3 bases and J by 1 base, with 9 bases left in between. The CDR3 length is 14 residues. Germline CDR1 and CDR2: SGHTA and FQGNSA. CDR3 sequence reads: CASSFQGVQETQYF. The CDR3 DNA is TGTGCCAGCAGCTTTCAGGGAGTCCAAGAGACCCAGTACTTC. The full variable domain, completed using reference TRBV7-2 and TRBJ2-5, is GAGVSQSPSNKVTEKGKDVELRCDPISGHTALYWYRQSLGQGLEFLIYFQGNSAPDKSGLPSDRFSAERTGGSVSTLTIQRTQQEDSAVYLCASSFQGVQETQYFGPGTRLLVL.

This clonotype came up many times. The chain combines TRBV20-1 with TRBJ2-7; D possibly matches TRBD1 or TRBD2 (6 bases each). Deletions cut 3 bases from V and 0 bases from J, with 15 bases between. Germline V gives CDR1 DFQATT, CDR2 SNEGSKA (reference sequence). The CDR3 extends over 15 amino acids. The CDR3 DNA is TGCAGTGCTAGTGCTTCAGGAGGGGGCTCCTACGAGCAGTACTTC. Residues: CSASASGGGSYEQYF.

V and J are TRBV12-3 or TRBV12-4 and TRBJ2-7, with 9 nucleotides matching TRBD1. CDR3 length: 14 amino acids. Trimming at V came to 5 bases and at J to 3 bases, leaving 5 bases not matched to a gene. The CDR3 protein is CASSPWGQGYEQYF. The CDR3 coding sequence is TGTGCCAGCAGTCCCTGGGGACAGGGCTACGAGCAGTACTTC.

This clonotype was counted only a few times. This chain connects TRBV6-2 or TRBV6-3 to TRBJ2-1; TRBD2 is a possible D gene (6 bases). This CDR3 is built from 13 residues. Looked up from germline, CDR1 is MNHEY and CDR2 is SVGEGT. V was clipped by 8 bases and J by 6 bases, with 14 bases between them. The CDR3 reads CASCPGVANEQFF. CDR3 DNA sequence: TGTGCCAGCTGCCCGGGGGTAGCCAATGAGCAGTTCTTC.

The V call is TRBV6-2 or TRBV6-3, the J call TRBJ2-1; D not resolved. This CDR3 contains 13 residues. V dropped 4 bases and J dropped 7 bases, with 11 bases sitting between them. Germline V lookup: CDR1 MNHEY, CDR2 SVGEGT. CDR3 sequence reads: CASSSPDGNEQFF. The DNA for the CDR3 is TGTGCCAGCAGTTCCCCAGACGGTAATGAGCAGTTCTTC.

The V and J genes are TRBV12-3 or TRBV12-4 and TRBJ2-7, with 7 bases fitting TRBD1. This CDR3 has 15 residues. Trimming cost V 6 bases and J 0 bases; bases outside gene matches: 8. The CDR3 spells CASSPQGISSYEQYF. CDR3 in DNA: TGTGCCAGCAGCCCACAGGGGATAAGCTCCTACGAGCAGTACTTC.

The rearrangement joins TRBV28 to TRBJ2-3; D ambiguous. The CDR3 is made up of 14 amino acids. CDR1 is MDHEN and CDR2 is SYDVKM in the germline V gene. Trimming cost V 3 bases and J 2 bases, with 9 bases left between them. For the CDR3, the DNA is TGTGCCAGCAGTTTTGGGCGAAACACAGATACGCAGTATTTT. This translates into CASSFGRNTDTQYF.